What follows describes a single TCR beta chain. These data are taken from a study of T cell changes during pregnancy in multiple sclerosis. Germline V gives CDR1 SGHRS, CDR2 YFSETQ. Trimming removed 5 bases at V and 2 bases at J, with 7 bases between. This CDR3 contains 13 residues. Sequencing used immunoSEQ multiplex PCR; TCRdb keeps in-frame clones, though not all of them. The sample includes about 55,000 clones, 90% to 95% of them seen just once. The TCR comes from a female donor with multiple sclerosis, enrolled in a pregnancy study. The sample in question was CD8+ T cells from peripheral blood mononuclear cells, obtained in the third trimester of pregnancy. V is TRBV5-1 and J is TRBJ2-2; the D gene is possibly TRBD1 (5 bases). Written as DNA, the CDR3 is TGCGCCAGCAGAGGGGCAAACACCGGGGAGCTGTTTTTT. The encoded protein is CASRGANTGELFF.